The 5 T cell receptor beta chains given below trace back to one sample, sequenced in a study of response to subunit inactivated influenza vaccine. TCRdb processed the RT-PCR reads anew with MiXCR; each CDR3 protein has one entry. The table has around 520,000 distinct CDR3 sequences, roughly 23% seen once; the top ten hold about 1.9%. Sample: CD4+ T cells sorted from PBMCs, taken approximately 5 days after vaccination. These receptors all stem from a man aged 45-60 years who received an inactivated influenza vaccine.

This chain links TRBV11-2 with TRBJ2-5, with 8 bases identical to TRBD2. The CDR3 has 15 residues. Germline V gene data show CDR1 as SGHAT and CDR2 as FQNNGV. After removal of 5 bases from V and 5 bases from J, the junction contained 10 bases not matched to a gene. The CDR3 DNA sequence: TGTGCCAGCAGCCCTCAGCGGGGGATGTGGGAGACCCAGTACTTC. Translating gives CASSPQRGMWETQYF.

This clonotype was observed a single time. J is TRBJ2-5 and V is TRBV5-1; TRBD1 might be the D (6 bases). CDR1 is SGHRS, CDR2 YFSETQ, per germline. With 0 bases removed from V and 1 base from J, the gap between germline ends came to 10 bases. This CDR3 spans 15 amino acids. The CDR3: CASSLDMGAQETQYF. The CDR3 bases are TGCGCCAGCAGCTTGGATATGGGGGCCCAAGAGACCCAGTACTTC. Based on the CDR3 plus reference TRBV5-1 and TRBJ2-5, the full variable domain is KAGVTQTPRYLIKTRGQQVTLSCSPISGHRSVSWYQQTPGQGLQFLFEYFSETQRNKGNFPGRFSGRQFSNSRSEMNVSTLELGDSALYLCASSLDMGAQETQYFGPGTRLLVL.

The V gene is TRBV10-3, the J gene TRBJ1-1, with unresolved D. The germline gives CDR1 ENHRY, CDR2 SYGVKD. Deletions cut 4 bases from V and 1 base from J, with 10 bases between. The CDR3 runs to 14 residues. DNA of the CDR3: TGTGCCATCAGTGGTCGGGCAGGGAACACTGAAGCTTTCTTT. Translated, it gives CAISGRAGNTEAFF.

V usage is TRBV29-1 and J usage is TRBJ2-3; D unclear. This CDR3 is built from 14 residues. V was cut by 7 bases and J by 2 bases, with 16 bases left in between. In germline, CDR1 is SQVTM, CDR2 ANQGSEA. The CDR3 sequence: CSAARTDFTDTQYF. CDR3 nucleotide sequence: TGCAGCGCCGCTAGGACGGATTTCACAGATACGCAGTATTTT.

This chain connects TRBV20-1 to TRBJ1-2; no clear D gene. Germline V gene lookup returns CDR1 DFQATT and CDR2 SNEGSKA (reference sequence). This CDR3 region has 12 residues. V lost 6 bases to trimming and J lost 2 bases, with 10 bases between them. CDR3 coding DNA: TGCAGTGCCATTCACGGGAACTATGGCTACACCTTC. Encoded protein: CSAIHGNYGYTF.